This TCR beta chain was found in a study of cytomegalovirus exposure and HLA in healthy donors. The CDR3 length is 16 residues. Germline V lookup: CDR1 SEHNR, CDR2 FQNEAQ (reference sequence). Trimming removed 6 bases from V and 5 bases from J; junction bases left unmatched: 6. All donors participated as healthy donors of bone marrow. Points on this clone: Antigen unknown.

Study-level results: Among TCR beta chains, those listed as cytomegalovirus-associated numbered 164.

PCR involved 60 Vbeta and 13 Jbeta primers. The repertoire was sequenced with immunoSEQ multiplex PCR; TCRdb's copy has only in-frame clones and lacks some. The sample spans 150,000 to 200,000 clones; the ten largest clones claim roughly 0.83%. V and J are TRBV7-9 and TRBJ2-3; TRBD2 matches 15 bases. This TCR was recovered from a woman between 18 and 30 years old in good health and CMV-seropositive. The sample comprised PBMCs. CDR3 amino acids: CASRRTSGGVGDTQYF. In DNA form, the CDR3 reads TGTGCCAGCAGACGGACTAGCGGGGGGGTGGGAGATACGCAGTATTTT. Filled out from reference TRBV7-9 and TRBJ2-3, the complete variable domain reads DTGVSQNPRHKITKRGQNVTFRCDPISEHNRLYWYRQTLGQGPEFLTYFQNEAQLEKSRLLSDRFSAERPKGSFSTLEIQRTEQGDSAMYLCASRRTSGGVGDTQYFGPGTRLTVL.